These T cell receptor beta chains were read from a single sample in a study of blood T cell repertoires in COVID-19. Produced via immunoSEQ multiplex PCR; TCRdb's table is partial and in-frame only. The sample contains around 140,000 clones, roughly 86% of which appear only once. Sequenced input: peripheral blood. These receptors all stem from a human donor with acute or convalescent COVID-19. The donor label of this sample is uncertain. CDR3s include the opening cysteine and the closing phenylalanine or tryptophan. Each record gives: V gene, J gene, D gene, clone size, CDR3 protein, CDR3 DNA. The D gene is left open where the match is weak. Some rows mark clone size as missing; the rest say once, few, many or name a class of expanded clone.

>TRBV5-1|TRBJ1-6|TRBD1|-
CASSFRGDPGSPLHF
TGCGCCAGCAGCTTCAGGGGGGATCCAGGTTCACCCCTCCACTTT
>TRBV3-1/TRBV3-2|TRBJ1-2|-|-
CASSQDRRGGAATEPRTNYDYTF
TGTGCCAGCAGCCAAGATAGGAGGGGAGGGGCGGCTACTGAACCGCGAACTAACTATGACTACACCTTC
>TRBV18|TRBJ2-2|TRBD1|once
CASSPRQGSNTGELFF
TGTGCCAGCTCCCCCCGACAGGGGTCGAACACCGGGGAGCTGTTTTTT
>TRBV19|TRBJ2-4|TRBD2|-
CASSILVQLAGKAIQYF
TGTGCCAGTAGTATCCTGGTTCAGCTAGCGGGAAAGGCCATTCAGTACTTC
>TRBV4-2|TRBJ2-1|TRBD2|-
CASSQGTSLTRFF
TGTGCCAGCAGCCAAGGGACTAGCCTCACTCGGTTCTTC
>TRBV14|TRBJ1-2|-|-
CASSQARFGYTF
TGTGCCAGCAGCCAAGCCCGTTTCGGCTACACCTTC
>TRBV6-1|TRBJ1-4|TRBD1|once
CASSDQGGNEKLFF
TGTGCCAGCAGTGACCAGGGGGGAAATGAAAAACTGTTTTTT
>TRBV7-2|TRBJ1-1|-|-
CASSPGQGFTEAFF
TGTGCCAGCAGCCCGGGGCAGGGGTTCACTGAAGCTTTCTTT
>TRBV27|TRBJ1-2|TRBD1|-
CASSPITGAKANYGYTF
TGTGCCAGCAGTCCAATTACAGGGGCGAAAGCTAACTATGGCTACACCTTC
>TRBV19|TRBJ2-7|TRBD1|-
CASSIRDRGYEQYF
TGTGCCAGTAGTATTAGGGACAGGGGATACGAGCAGTACTTC
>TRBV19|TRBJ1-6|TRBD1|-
CASSRQGAHSPLHF
TGTGCCAGTAGTAGACAGGGAGCGCATTCACCCCTCCACTTT
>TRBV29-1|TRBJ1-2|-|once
CSARSTAGPYGYTF
TGCAGCGCCCGAAGTACGGCAGGGCCCTATGGCTACACCTTC
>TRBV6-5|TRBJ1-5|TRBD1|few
CASSETGGMDQPQHF
TGTGCCAGCAGCGAGACAGGGGGTATGGATCAGCCCCAGCATTTT
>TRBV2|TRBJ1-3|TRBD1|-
CASTQGQGAGNTIYF
TGTGCCAGCACCCAGGGGCAGGGGGCTGGAAACACCATATATTTT
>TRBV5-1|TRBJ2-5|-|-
CASSLAGSGKVRETQYF
TGCGCCAGCAGCTTGGCGGGGAGCGGTAAGGTGAGAGAGACCCAGTACTTC
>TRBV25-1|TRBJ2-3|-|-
CASSFSGGDTQYF
TGTGCCAGCAGCTTTAGCGGTGGCGATACGCAGTATTTT
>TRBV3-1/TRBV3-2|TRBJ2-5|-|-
CASRWDFQETQYF
TGTGCCAGCAGATGGGACTTTCAAGAGACCCAGTACTTC
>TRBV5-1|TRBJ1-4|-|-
CASSDGINEKLFF
TGCGCCAGCAGCGACGGGATTAATGAAAAACTGTTTTTT
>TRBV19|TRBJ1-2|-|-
CASSISLRGARGYTF
TGTGCCAGTAGTATCAGCCTGCGGGGGGCAAGAGGCTACACCTTC
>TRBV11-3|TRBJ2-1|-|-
CASSFETEAEQFF
TGTGCCAGCAGCTTTGAGACTGAGGCTGAGCAGTTCTTC
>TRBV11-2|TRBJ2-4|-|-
CASSLEDRVRSIQYF
TGTGCCAGCAGCTTAGAGGACAGAGTTCGGAGCATTCAGTACTTC
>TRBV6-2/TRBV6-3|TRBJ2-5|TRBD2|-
CASSYSPSGGTYQETQYF
TGTGCCAGCAGTTACTCTCCTAGCGGGGGGACGTACCAAGAGACCCAGTACTTC
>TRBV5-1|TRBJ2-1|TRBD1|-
CASSGTGYNEQFF
TGCGCCAGCAGCGGGACAGGGTACAATGAGCAGTTCTTC
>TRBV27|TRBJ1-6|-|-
CASSSSDRDNSPLHF
TGTGCCAGCAGTTCCTCAGACAGAGATAATTCACCCCTCCACTTT
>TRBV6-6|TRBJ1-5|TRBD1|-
CASSPDRGANQPQHF
TGTGCCAGCAGTCCGGACAGGGGCGCAAATCAGCCCCAGCATTTT
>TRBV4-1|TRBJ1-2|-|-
CASSQAQFYGYTF
TGCGCCAGCAGCCAAGCCCAATTCTATGGCTACACCTTC
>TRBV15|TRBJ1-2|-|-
CATSRVRQGHGYTF
TGTGCCACCAGCAGAGTTCGGCAGGGGCACGGCTACACCTTC
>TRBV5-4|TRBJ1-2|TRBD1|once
CASQIQGTNYGYTF
TGTGCCAGCCAGATACAGGGGACTAACTATGGCTACACCTTC
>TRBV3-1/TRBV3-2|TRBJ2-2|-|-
CASSQLAGELFF
TGTGCCAGCAGCCAACTAGCGGGGGAGCTGTTTTTT
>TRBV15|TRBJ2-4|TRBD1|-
CATSRESGTGGAKNIQYF
TGTGCCACCAGCAGGGAATCCGGGACAGGGGGCGCCAAAAACATTCAGTACTTC
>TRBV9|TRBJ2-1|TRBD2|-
CASSGRLAERYNEQFF
TGTGCCAGCAGCGGCCGACTAGCGGAAAGATACAATGAGCAGTTCTTC
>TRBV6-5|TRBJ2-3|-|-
CASSYPPSGTQYF
TGTGCCAGCAGTTACCCCCCATCCGGTACGCAGTATTTT
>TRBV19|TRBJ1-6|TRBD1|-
CASRDRLAAPLHF
TGTGCCAGTAGGGACAGGTTAGCGGCACCCCTCCACTTT
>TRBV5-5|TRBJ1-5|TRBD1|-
CASSLEGQGGQPQHF
TGTGCCAGCAGCTTGGAGGGACAGGGGGGACAGCCCCAGCATTTT
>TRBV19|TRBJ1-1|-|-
CASNFAHRNYEAFF
TGTGCCAGTAACTTCGCCCACCGGAACTATGAAGCTTTCTTT
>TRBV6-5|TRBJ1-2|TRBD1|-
CASYPGTVSRYGYTF
TGTGCCAGCTACCCCGGGACAGTGTCGCGGTATGGCTACACCTTC
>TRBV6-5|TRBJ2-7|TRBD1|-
CASSYWKGQPYYEQYF
TGTGCCAGCAGTTACTGGAAGGGACAGCCATACTACGAGCAGTACTTC
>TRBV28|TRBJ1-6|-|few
CASMDSSSYNSPLHF
TGTGCCAGCATGGACAGTAGCTCCTATAATTCACCCCTCCACTTT
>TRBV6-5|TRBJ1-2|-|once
CASSYSSRGVRNGYTF
TGTGCCAGCAGTTACTCGAGCAGGGGCGTCAGGAATGGCTACACCTTC
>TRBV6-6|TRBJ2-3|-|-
CASSYGARSTDTQYF
TGTGCCAGCAGTTACGGGGCACGGAGCACAGATACGCAGTATTTT
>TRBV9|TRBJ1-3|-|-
CASSVGDSNSGNTIYF
TGTGCCAGCAGCGTAGGTGACAGCAACTCTGGAAACACCATATATTTT
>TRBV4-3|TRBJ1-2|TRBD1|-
CASSQDRTGPNYGYTF
TGCGCCAGCAGCCAAGACCGGACAGGACCGAACTATGGCTACACCTTC
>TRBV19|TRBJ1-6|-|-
CASSGGHHNSPLHF
TGTGCCAGTAGTGGGGGACATCATAATTCACCCCTCCACTTT
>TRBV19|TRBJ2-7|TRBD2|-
CASSISSGGLYEQYF
TGTGCCAGTAGTATCTCTAGCGGGGGCCTCTACGAGCAGTACTTC
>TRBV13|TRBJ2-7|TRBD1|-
CASSLSKGAGQAYF
TGTGCCAGCAGCTTAAGTAAGGGTGCGGGACAGGCTTACTTC
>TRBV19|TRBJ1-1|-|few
CATSDRLNTEAFF
TGTGCCACCTCCGACAGATTGAACACTGAAGCTTTCTTT
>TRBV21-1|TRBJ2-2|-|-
CASSNREMGTGELFF
TGTGCCAGCAGCAACAGGGAAATGGGGACCGGGGAGCTGTTTTTT
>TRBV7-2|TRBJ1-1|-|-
CASSLGTSIGDTEAFF
TGTGCCAGCAGCTTGGGGACATCGATAGGTGACACTGAAGCTTTCTTT
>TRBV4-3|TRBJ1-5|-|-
CASSQDLARSSQPQHF
TGCGCCAGCAGCCAAGATTTAGCTAGGTCCAGTCAGCCCCAGCATTTT
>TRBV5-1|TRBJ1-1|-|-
CASSSPAGNTEAFF
TGCGCCAGCAGCTCCCCGGCAGGCAACACTGAAGCTTTCTTT
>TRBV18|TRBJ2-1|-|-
CASSQQGPEQFF
TGTGCCAGCTCACAACAGGGTCCCGAGCAGTTCTTC
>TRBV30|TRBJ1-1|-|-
CAWTLTSTEAFF
TGTGCTTGGACCCTAACTAGTACTGAAGCTTTCTTT
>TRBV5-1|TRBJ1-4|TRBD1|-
CASSLGRGQGGNEKLFF
TGCGCCAGCAGCTTGGGTCGAGGACAGGGGGGGAATGAAAAACTGTTTTTT
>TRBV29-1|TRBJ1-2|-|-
CSVEDLGQGDAGGGYTF
TGCAGCGTTGAAGACCTAGGTCAAGGGGACGCGGGAGGTGGCTACACCTTC
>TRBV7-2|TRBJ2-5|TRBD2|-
CASSLGLAGETQYF
TGTGCCAGCAGCCTAGGACTAGCGGGAGAGACCCAGTACTTC